The sequence of this TCR beta chain was determined in a study of T cells in Graves' hyperthyroidism and ophthalmopathy. The CDR3 length is 16 residues. Germline V gives CDR1 SGHRS, CDR2 YFSETQ. Trimming cost V 0 bases and J 2 bases; bases outside gene matches: 4. Researchers amplified the TCR beta CDR3 regions from RNA transcripts. The TCR CDR3 was amplified in a first-round RT-PCR using the HTBI primer set. TCRdb re-called the multiplex PCR reads with MiXCR, one entry per CDR3 protein. Found here are around 350,000 distinct CDR3 sequences, 20% to 30% of them singletons; the top ten hold more than 60%. Uncontrolled infection, other autoimmune disease, pregnancy and lactation each barred patients from inclusion.

This receptor was taken from a man aged 45-65 years with Graves' hyperthyroidism. The specimen was blood. The rearrangement joins TRBV5-1 to TRBJ2-2; 7 positions match TRBD2. The CDR3 is CASSLVAGVNTGELFF. The CDR3 DNA reads TGCGCCAGCAGCTTGGTGGCGGGAGTAAACACCGGGGAGCTGTTTTTT. Full variable domain (rest looked up from reference TRBV5-1 and TRBJ2-2): KAGVTQTPRYLIKTRGQQVTLSCSPISGHRSVSWYQQTPGQGLQFLFEYFSETQRNKGNFPGRFSGRQFSNSRSEMNVSTLELGDSALYLCASSLVAGVNTGELFFGEGSRLTVL.